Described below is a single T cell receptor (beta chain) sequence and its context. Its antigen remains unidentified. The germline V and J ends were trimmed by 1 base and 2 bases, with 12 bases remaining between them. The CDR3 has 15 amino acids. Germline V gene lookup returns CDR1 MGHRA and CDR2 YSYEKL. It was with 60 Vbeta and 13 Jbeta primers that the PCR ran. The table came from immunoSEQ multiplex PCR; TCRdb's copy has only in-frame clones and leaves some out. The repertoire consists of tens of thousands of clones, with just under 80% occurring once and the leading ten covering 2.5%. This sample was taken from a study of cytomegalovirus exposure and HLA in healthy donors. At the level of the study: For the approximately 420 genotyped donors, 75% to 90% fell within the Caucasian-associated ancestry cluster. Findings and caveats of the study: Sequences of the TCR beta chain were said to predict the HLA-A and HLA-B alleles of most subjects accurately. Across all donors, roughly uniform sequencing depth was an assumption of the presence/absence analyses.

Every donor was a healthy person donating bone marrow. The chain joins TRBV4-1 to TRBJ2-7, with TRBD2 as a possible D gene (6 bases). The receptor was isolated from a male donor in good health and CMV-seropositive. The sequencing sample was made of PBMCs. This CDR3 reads CASSQASASTYEQYF. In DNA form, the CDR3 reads TGCGCCAGCAGCCAAGCTAGCGCGTCTACCTACGAGCAGTACTTC.